Many counts were recorded for the clone carrying this TCR beta chain. Antigen specificity is unknown. Germline V CDR1 and CDR2: MDHEN, SYDVKM. The CDR3 runs to 16 residues. Germline trimming cut 6 bases from V and 4 bases from J; bases unmatched to any gene: 12. The data derive from a study of T-cell memory formation after mild COVID-19. Study-level background: TCR clusters were largely donor specific. Study-level results: A second wave expanding day 15 to 37 was CD4+-biased; contracting clones were balanced. Cross-reactive memory appears to have joined, as suggested by some responding clones showing up in pre-infection memory.

TCR alpha and TCR beta cDNA libraries carrying sample barcodes and UMIs were produced by 5'RACE using constant-segment primers. From the 5' RACE reads, TCRdb called clonotypes with MiXCR, one entry per CDR3 protein. The data hold around 310,000 distinct CDR3 sequences, with roughly 20% observed a single time. The sequenced sample was PBMCs or a T cell subset sorted from them (not recorded which). The chain couples TRBV28 to TRBJ1-5; TRBD1 matches at 7 bases. This clonotype was sampled from a man between 18 and 35 years old who had mild COVID-19 (a few samples of this study predate the infection). Cell type and time point are not known. The CDR3: CASRIFRDSSNQPQHF. CDR3 nucleotide sequence: TGTGCCAGCAGGATATTCCGGGACAGCTCTAATCAGCCCCAGCATTTT.